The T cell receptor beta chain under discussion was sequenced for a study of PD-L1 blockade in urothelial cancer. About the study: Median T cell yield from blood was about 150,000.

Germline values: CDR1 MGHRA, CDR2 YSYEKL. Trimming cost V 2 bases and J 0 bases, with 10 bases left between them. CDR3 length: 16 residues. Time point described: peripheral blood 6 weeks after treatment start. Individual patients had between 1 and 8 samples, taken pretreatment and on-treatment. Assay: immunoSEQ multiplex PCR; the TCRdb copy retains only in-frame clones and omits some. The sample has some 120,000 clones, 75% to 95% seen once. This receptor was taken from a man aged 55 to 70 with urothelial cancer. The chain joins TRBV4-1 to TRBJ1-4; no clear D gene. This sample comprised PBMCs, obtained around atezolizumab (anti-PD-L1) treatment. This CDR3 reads CASSQQQISTNEKLFF. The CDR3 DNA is TGCGCCAGCAGCCAACAACAGATATCAACTAATGAAAAACTGTTTTTT.